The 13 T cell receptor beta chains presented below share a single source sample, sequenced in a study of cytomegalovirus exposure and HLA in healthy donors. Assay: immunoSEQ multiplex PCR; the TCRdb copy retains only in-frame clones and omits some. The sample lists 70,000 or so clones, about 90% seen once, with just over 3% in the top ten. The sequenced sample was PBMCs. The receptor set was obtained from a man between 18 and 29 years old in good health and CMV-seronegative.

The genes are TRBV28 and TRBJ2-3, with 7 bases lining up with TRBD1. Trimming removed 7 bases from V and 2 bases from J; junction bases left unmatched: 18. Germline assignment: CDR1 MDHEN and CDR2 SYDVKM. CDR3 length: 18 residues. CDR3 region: CASIRPNRGPFLTDTQYF. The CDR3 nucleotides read TGTGCCAGCATCCGTCCGAACAGGGGACCCTTCCTCACAGATACGCAGTATTTT.

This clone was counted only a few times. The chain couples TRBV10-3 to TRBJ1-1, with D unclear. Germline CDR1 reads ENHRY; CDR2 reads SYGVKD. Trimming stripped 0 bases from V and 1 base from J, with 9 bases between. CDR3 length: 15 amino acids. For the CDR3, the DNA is TGTGCCATCAGTGAGTCCGGGATACAGAACACTGAAGCTTTCTTT. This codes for CAISESGIQNTEAFF.

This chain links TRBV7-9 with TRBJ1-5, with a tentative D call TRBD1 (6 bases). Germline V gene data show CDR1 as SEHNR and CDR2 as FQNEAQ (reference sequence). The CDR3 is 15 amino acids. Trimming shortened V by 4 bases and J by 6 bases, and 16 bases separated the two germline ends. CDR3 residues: CASSSQGRSVQPQHF. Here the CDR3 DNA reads TGTGCCAGCAGCTCACAGGGTAGGTCCGTTCAGCCCCAGCATTTT.

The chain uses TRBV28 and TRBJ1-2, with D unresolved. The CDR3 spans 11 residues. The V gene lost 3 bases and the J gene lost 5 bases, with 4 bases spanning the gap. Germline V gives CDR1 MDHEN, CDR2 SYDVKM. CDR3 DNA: TGTGCCAGCAGTTTGGAGTATGGCTACACCTTC. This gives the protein CASSLEYGYTF.

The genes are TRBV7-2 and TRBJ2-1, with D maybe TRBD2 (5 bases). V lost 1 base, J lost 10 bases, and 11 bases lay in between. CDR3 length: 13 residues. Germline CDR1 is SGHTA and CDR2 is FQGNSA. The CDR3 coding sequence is TGTGCCAGCAGCTTAGAAACGGGAAGGGAGCAGTTCTTC. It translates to CASSLETGREQFF. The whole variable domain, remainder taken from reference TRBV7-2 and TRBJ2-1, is GAGVSQSPSNKVTEKGKDVELRCDPISGHTALYWYRQSLGQGLEFLIYFQGNSAPDKSGLPSDRFSAERTGGSVSTLTIQRTQQEDSAVYLCASSLETGREQFFGPGTRLTVL.

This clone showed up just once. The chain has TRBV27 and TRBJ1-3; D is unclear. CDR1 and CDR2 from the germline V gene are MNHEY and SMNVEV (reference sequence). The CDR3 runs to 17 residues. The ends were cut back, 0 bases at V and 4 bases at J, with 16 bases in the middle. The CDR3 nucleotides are TGTGCCAGCAGTTTATCCAAAGACACCAGCTTGGGAAACACCATATATTTT. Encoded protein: CASSLSKDTSLGNTIYF.

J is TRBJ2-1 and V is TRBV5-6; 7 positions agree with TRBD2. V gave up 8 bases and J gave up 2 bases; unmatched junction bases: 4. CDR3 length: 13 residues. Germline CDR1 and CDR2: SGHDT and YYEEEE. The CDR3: CASQGGTYNEQFF. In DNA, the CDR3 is TGTGCCAGTCAGGGAGGGACCTACAATGAGCAGTTCTTC.

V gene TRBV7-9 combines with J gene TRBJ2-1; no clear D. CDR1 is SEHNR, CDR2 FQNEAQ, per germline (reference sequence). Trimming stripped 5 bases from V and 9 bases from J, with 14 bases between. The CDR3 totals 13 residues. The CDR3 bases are TGTGCCAGCAGCCTTATTAACTATTCTGAGCAGTTCTTC. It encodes CASSLINYSEQFF.

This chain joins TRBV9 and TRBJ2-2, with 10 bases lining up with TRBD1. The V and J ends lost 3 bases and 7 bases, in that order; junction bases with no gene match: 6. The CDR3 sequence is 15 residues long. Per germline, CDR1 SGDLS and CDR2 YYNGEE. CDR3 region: CASSASTGGIGELFF. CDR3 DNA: TGTGCCAGCAGCGCCTCGACAGGGGGCATCGGGGAGCTGTTTTTT. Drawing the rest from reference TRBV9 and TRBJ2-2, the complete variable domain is DSGVTQTPKHLITATGQRVTLRCSPRSGDLSVYWYQQSLDQGLQFLIQYYNGEERAKGNILERFSAQQFPDLHSELNLSSLELGDSALYFCASSASTGGIGELFFGEGSRLTVL.

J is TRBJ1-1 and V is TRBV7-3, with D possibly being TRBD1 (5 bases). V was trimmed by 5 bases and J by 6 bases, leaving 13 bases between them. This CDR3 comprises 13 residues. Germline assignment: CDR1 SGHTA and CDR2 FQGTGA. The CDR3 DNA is TGTGCCAGCAGCCGGTCGGGGGGGGCTGAAGCTTTCTTT. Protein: CASSRSGGAEAFF. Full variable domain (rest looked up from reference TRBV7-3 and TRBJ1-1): GAGVSQTPSNKVTEKGKYVELRCDPISGHTALYWYRQSLGQGPEFLIYFQGTGAADDSGLPNDRFFAVRPEGSVSTLKIQRTERGDSAVYLCASSRSGGAEAFFGQGTRLTVV.

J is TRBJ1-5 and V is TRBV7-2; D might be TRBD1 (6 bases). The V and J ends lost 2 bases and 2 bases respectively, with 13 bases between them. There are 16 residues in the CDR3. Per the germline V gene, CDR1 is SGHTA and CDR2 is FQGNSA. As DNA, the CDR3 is TGTGCCAGCAGCTTATTCAGGGGCGGCGGCAATCAGCCCCAGCATTTT. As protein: CASSLFRGGGNQPQHF.

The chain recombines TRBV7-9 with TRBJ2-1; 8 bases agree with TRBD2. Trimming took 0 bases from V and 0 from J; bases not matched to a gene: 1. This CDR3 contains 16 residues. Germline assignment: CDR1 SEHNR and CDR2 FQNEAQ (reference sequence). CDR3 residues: CASSLAAGGSYNEQFF. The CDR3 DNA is TGTGCCAGCAGCTTAGCCGCGGGAGGCTCCTACAATGAGCAGTTCTTC.

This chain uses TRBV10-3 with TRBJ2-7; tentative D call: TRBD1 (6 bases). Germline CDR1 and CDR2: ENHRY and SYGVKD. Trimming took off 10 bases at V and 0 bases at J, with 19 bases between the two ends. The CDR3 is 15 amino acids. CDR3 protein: CATQDSGQVSYEQYF. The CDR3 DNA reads TGTGCCACTCAGGACAGCGGCCAGGTCTCCTACGAGCAGTACTTC.